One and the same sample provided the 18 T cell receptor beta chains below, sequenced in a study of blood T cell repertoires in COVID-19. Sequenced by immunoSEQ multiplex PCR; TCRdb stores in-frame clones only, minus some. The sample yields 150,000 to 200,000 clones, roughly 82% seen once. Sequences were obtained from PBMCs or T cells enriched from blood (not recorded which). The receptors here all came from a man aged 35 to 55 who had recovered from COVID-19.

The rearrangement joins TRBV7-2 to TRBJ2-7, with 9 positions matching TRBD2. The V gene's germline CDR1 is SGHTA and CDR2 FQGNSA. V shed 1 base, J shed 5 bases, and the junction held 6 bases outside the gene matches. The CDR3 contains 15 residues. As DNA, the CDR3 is TGTGCCAGCAGCTTAGTGGCAGCGGGAGGCGACGAGCAGTACTTC. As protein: CASSLVAAGGDEQYF.

The CDR3 protein is CASSSRQGYGYTF. The DNA of the CDR3 is TGTGCCAGCAGTTCAAGACAGGGCTATGGCTACACCTTC. The rearrangement links TRBV27 to TRBJ1-2; TRBD1 aligns across 7 bases. Germline assignment: CDR1 MNHEY and CDR2 SMNVEV (reference sequence). V was pared by 4 bases and J by 4 bases, with 3 bases of the junction left unmatched. The CDR3 contains 13 residues.

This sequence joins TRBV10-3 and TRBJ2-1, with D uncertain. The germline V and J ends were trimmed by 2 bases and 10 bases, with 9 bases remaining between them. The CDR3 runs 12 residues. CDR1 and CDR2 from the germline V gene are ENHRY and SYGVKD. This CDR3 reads CAISERGGEQFF. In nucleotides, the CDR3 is TGTGCCATCAGTGAGCGAGGTGGCGAGCAGTTCTTC.

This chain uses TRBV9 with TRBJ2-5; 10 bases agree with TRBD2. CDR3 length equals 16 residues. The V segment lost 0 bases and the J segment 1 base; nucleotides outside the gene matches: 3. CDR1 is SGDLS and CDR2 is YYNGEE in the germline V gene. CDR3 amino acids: CASSVGTSGVQETQYF. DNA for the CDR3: TGTGCCAGCAGCGTAGGGACTAGCGGAGTCCAAGAGACCCAGTACTTC.

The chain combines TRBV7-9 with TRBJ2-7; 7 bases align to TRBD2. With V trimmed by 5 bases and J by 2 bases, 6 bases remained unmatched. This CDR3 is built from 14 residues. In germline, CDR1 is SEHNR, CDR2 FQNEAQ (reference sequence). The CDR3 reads CASSPRDYTYEQYF. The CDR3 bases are TGTGCCAGCAGCCCCCGGGACTATACCTACGAGCAGTACTTC. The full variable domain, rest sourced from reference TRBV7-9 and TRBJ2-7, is DTGVSQNPRHKITKRGQNVTFRCDPISEHNRLYWYRQTLGQGPEFLTYFQNEAQLEKSRLLSDRFSAERPKGSFSTLEIQRTEQGDSAMYLCASSPRDYTYEQYFGPGTRLTVT.

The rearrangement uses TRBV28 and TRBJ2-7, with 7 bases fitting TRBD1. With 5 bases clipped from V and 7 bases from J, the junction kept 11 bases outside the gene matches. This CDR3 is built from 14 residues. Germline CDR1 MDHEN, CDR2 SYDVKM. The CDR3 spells CASSPLTGDGEQYF. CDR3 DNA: TGTGCCAGCAGTCCGCTTACAGGGGACGGGGAGCAGTACTTC.

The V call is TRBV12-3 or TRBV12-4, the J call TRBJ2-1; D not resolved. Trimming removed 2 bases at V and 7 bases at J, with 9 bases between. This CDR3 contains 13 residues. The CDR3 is CASSLLAVNEQFF. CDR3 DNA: TGTGCCAGCAGTTTATTGGCTGTAAATGAGCAGTTCTTC.

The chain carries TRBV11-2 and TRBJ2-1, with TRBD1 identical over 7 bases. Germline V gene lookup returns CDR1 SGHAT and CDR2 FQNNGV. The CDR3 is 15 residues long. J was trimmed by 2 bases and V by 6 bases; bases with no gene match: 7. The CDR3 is CASRQTGQTYNEQFF. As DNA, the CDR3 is TGTGCCAGCAGACAAACGGGACAGACCTACAATGAGCAGTTCTTC.

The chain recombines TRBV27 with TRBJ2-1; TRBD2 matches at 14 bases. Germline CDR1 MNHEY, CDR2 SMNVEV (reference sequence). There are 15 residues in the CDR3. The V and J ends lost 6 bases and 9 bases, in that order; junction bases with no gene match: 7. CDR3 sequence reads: CASSPGLAGAVEQFF. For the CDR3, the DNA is TGTGCCAGCAGCCCGGGACTAGCGGGAGCAGTTGAGCAGTTCTTC.

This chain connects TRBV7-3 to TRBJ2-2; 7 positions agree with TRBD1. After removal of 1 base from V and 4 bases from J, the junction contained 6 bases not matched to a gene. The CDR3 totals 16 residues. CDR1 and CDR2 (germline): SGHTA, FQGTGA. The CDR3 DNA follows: TGTGCCAGCAGCTTAATTCTGACAGGGTCCACCGGGGAGCTGTTTTTT. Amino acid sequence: CASSLILTGSTGELFF. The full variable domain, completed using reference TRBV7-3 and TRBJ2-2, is GAGVSQTPSNKVTEKGKYVELRCDPISGHTALYWYRQSLGQGPEFLIYFQGTGAADDSGLPNDRFFAVRPEGSVSTLKIQRTERGDSAVYLCASSLILTGSTGELFFGEGSRLTVL.

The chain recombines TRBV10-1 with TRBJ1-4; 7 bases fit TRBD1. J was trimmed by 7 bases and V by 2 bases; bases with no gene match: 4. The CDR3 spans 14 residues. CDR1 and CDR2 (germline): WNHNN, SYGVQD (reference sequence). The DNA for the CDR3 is TGCGCCAGCAGTGAGGAGGGGGCCGGTGAAAAACTGTTTTTT. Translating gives CASSEEGAGEKLFF.

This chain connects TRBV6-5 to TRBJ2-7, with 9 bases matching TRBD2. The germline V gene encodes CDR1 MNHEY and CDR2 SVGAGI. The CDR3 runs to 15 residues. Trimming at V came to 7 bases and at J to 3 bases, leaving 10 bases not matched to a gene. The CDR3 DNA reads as TGTGCCAGCAACCCTTCTGCTAGCGGGATCTACGAGCAGTACGTC. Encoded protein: CASNPSASGIYEQYV.

The CDR3 reads CAWSLPGGVTGELFF. In DNA form, the CDR3 reads TGTGCCTGGTCCCTTCCCGGGGGTGTGACCGGGGAGCTGTTTTTT. The chain employs TRBV30 and TRBJ2-2, with D perhaps matching TRBD2 (6 bases). Germline lookup yields CDR1 GTSNPN and CDR2 SVGIG (reference sequence). Trimming took off 5 bases at V and 5 bases at J, with 18 bases between the two ends. CDR3 length: 15 amino acids.

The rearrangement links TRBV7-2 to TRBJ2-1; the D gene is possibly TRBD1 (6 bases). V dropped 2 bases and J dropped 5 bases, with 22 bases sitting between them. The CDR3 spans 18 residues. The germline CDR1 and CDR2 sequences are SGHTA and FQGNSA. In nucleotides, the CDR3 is TGTGCCAGCAGCTTACGATCCCCACAGGGTCAGGCACACAATGAGCAGTTCTTC. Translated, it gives CASSLRSPQGQAHNEQFF.

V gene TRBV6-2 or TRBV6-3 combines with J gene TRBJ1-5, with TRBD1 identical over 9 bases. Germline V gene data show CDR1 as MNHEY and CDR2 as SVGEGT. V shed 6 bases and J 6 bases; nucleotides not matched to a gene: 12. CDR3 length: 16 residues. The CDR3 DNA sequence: TGTGCCAGCAGCACAACGTCCGGGACAGGGCTTCAGCCCCAGCATTTT. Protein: CASSTTSGTGLQPQHF.

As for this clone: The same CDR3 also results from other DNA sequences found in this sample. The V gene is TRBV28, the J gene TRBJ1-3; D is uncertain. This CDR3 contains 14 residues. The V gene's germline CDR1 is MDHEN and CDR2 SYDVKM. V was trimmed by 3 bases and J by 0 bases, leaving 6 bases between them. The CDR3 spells CASSFGGSGNTIYF. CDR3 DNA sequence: TGTGCCAGCAGTTTCGGTGGCTCTGGAAACACCATATATTTT.

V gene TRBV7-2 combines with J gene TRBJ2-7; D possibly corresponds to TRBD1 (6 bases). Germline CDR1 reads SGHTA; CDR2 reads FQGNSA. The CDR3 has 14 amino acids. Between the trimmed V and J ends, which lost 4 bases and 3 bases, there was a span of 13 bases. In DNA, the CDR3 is TGTGCCAGCAGCTCACCGGGACAAGGCTACGAGCAGTACTTC. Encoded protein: CASSSPGQGYEQYF.

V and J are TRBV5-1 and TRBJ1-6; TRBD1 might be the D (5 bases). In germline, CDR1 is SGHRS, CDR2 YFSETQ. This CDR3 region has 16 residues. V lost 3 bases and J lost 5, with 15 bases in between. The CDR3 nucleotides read TGCGCCAGCAGCTATACGGGACTTTTGGATAATTCACCCCTCCACTTT. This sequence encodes CASSYTGLLDNSPLHF. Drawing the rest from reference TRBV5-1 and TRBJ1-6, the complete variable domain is KAGVTQTPRYLIKTRGQQVTLSCSPISGHRSVSWYQQTPGQGLQFLFEYFSETQRNKGNFPGRFSGRQFSNSRSEMNVSTLELGDSALYLCASSYTGLLDNSPLHFGNGTRLTVT.